This TCR beta chain emerged from a study of cytomegalovirus exposure and HLA in healthy donors. Looking at the study overall: Most genotyped donors, around 86% of 300 to 400, had Caucasian-associated genetic ancestry.

Study-wide points: The productive fraction for most TCR beta V segments was about 87% or about 30% in an earlier analysis. Among TCR beta chains, those listed as cytomegalovirus-associated numbered some 160.

Primers: 60 Vbeta forward and 13 Jbeta reverse. Sequencing used immunoSEQ multiplex PCR; TCRdb keeps in-frame clones, though not all of them. The sample has 80,000 to 95,000 clones; about 89% are singletons. As regards this clone: Its target is not known.

This clonotype originated in a man aged 25-45 years in good health and CMV-seropositive. Sequenced input: PBMCs.

The CDR3 nucleotides read TGCGCCAGCAGCGCGACAATTAACTATGGCTACACCTTC. The encoded protein is CASSATINYGYTF. The gene calls are TRBV5-1 and TRBJ1-2; D gene unclear. V lost 4 bases and J 1 base, leaving 8 bases between the germline ends. This CDR3 has 13 amino acids. Germline CDR1 reads SGHRS; CDR2 reads YFSETQ.